Below are 28 T cell receptor beta chains sequenced from a single sample in a study of cytomegalovirus exposure and HLA in healthy donors. It was with 60 Vbeta and 13 Jbeta primers that the PCR ran. Measured with immunoSEQ multiplex PCR; TCRdb has only the in-frame clones, and not every one. This sample has approximately 100,000 clones, with around 80% found just once. What was sequenced was PBMCs. The receptors stem from a woman in her 40s in good health and CMV-seronegative.

The chain uses TRBV28 and TRBJ2-7; 7 bases agree with TRBD1. The germline gives CDR1 MDHEN, CDR2 SYDVKM. J gave up 1 base and V 4 bases, and 4 bases lay outside the gene matches. This CDR3 has 14 residues. For the CDR3, the DNA is TGTGCCAGCAGTTCACAGGGGATGTCCTACGAGCAGTACTTC. Its translation is CASSSQGMSYEQYF. The whole variable domain, filled in from reference TRBV28 and TRBJ2-7, reads DVKVTQSSRYLVKRTGEKVFLECVQDMDHENMFWYRQDPGLGLRLIYFSYDVKMKEKGDIPEGYSVSREKKERFSLILESASTNQTSMYLCASSSQGMSYEQYFGPGTRLTVT.

The V gene is TRBV4-1, the J gene TRBJ1-5, with 7 bases identical to TRBD1. The CDR3 runs to 15 residues. Germline V gives CDR1 MGHRA, CDR2 YSYEKL. V trimming: 4 bases; J trimming: 3 bases; junction bases outside the gene matches: 6. CDR3 bases: TGCGCCAGCAGCCCGGACGGACAGGCCAATCAGCCCCAGCATTTT. This codes for CASSPDGQANQPQHF.

The chain links TRBV6-5 to TRBJ2-3; 10 bases agree with TRBD2. Germline trimming cut 6 bases from V and 1 base from J; bases unmatched to any gene: 4. CDR1 MNHEY and CDR2 SVGAGI come from the germline V gene. The CDR3 totals 15 residues. The CDR3 nucleotides are TGTGCCAGCAGATGGACTAGCGGAGGCACAGATACGCAGTATTTT. It translates to CASRWTSGGTDTQYF.

The chain employs TRBV21-1 and TRBJ1-1; TRBD1 is taken as the D call from the table, unchecked against the DNA. TRBV21-1 corresponds to a pseudogene. This CDR3 has 14 amino acids. CDR3 DNA: TGTGCCAGCAGCAAGGACAGGGCGACCTTGGGGGCTTTCTTT. Translated, it gives CASSKDRATLGAFF.

The genes are TRBV27 and TRBJ1-5; D unresolved. This CDR3 spans 14 amino acids. Trimming took 5 bases from V and 0 from J, leaving 8 bases between them. Germline V gene lookup returns CDR1 MNHEY and CDR2 SMNVEV (reference sequence). This CDR3 reads CASSPVNSNQPQHF. The DNA of the CDR3 is TGTGCCAGCAGTCCCGTAAATAGCAATCAGCCCCAGCATTTT.

To note about this clone: Compared with germline, one end of the junction differs, possibly owing to a read error. This sequence joins TRBV2 and TRBJ2-2, with D possibly TRBD1 on 6 matching bases. The germline CDR1 and CDR2 sequences are SNHLY and FYNNEI. The CDR3 sequence is 14 residues long. CDR3 in DNA: TGTGCCAGTCAGGGGTTTTGGGACACCGGGGAGCTGTCTTTT. Protein sequence: CASQGFWDTGELSF.

This rearrangement joins TRBV5-1 to TRBJ2-5, with D uncertain. The tail of the sequence fits TRBJ2-7 better, so the J call may be wrong. Germline CDR1 reads SGHRS; CDR2 reads YFSETQ. There are 11 residues in the CDR3. DNA for the CDR3: TGCGCCAGCAGCTTGGGGGGCGAGCAGTACTTC. This translates into CASSLGGEQYF.

This chain joins TRBV6-1 and TRBJ1-1; D remains ambiguous. Trimming stripped 6 bases from V and 11 bases from J, with 16 bases between. Germline CDR1 reads MNHNS; CDR2 reads SASEGT. The CDR3 runs to 12 residues. CDR3 sequence reads: CASRGREAGAFF. The CDR3 DNA follows: TGTGCCAGCAGGGGCCGGGAGGCTGGGGCTTTCTTT.

The V and J genes are TRBV5-1 and TRBJ1-2; 7 bases are a match to TRBD1. The CDR3 is made up of 14 amino acids. CDR1 SGHRS and CDR2 YFSETQ come from the germline V gene. After removal of 0 bases from V and 3 bases from J, the junction contained 2 bases not matched to a gene. The CDR3 spells CASSLGGQHYGYTF. Written as DNA, the CDR3 is TGCGCCAGCAGCTTGGGGGGACAGCACTATGGCTACACCTTC.

This chain uses TRBV7-9 with TRBJ2-1, with 7 nucleotides matching TRBD1. In germline, CDR1 is SEHNR, CDR2 FQNEAQ (reference sequence). With V trimmed by 4 bases and J by 6 bases, 6 bases remained unmatched. The CDR3 loop spans 14 amino acids. CDR3 in DNA: TGTGCCAGCAGCTCACGACAGGGACGCAATGAGCAGTTCTTC. Translating it yields CASSSRQGRNEQFF.

The CDR3, as DNA: TGTGCCAGCAGTGAATCCGACAGGGGTCGGTCACCCCTCCACTTT. Translating it yields CASSESDRGRSPLHF. The J gene is TRBJ1-6, the V gene TRBV25-1; 8 nucleotides line up with TRBD1. V lost 1 base, J lost 10 bases, and 6 bases stayed unmatched. Germline CDR1 is MGHDK and CDR2 is SYGVNS. This CDR3 has 15 amino acids.

V gene TRBV27 combines with J gene TRBJ1-2, with D perhaps matching TRBD1 (6 bases). Germline lookup yields CDR1 MNHEY and CDR2 SMNVEV (reference sequence). V lost 2 bases and J lost 4, with 17 bases in between. CDR3 size: 16 residues. This chain's CDR3 is CASSLDGQLGSYGYTF. CDR3 bases: TGTGCCAGCAGTTTAGACGGACAGCTGGGTAGCTATGGCTACACCTTC.

The genes are TRBV7-2 and TRBJ2-2; the match to TRBD2 covers 9 bases. V trimming: 6 bases; J trimming: 7 bases; junction bases outside the gene matches: 12. Germline CDR1 reads SGHTA; CDR2 reads FQGNSA. CDR3 size: 16 residues. DNA of the CDR3: TGTGCCAGCAGGGGGGGGGTAGCGGGAGAAAGCGGGGAGCTGTTTTTT. Protein product: CASRGGVAGESGELFF.

J is TRBJ2-7 and V is TRBV27; perhaps TRBD2 as D (6 bases). Germline V CDR1 and CDR2: MNHEY, SMNVEV (reference sequence). Trimming took off 10 bases at V and 3 bases at J, with 19 bases between the two ends. This CDR3 is built from 14 residues. The CDR3 nucleotides are TGTGCCACCCGACTCTTCGCGGGGAACTACGAGCAGTACTTC. This codes for CATRLFAGNYEQYF.

J is TRBJ2-7 and V is TRBV5-7, with 8 bases that match TRBD1. TRBV5-7 carries the ORF label, with uncertain function. Unmatched junction bases numbered 7, after V lost 2 bases and J lost 6 bases. The CDR3 extends over 14 amino acids. CDR3 residues: CASSLSGTGLEQYF. In nucleotides, the CDR3 is TGTGCCAGCAGCTTATCTGGGACAGGACTCGAGCAGTACTTC.

The CDR3 nucleotides are TGCGCCAGCTGCGGAGGACAGGGGGGGGAGACCCAGTACTTC. This translates into CASCGGQGGETQYF. The gene calls are TRBV5-1 and TRBJ2-5; TRBD1 agrees at 10 bases. This CDR3 is built from 14 residues. Trimming took 7 bases from V and 5 from J; bases not matched to a gene: 8. Germline lookup yields CDR1 SGHRS and CDR2 YFSETQ.

The J gene is TRBJ2-1, the V gene TRBV4-3, with 7 bases matching TRBD2. This CDR3 has 13 amino acids. Germline CDR1 reads LGHNA; CDR2 reads YSLEER. Germline trimming cut 2 bases from V and 10 bases from J; bases unmatched to any gene: 5. CDR3 DNA sequence: TGCGCCAGCAGCCAAACGGAAGCGGGGGAGCAGTTCTTC. Protein: CASSQTEAGEQFF.

The chain uses TRBV2 and TRBJ2-2, with 9 bases matching TRBD1. J gave up 6 bases and V 3 bases, and 5 bases lay outside the gene matches. The CDR3 sequence is 15 residues long. CDR1 is SNHLY, CDR2 FYNNEI, per germline. CDR3 DNA sequence: TGTGCCAGCAGTGAGGACAGGGGACAGGCCGGGGAGCTGTTTTTT. It translates to CASSEDRGQAGELFF.

The chain joins TRBV9 to TRBJ2-5; 7 positions match TRBD1. This CDR3 spans 13 amino acids. The V gene end was trimmed by 6 bases and the J gene end by 3 bases; junction bases not matched to a gene: 5. CDR1 and CDR2 from the germline V gene are SGDLS and YYNGEE. The DNA for the CDR3 is TGTGCCAGCAACCCCGGGACAGAAGAGACCCAGTACTTC. This gives the protein CASNPGTEETQYF.

J is TRBJ1-4 and V is TRBV19, with D possibly being TRBD1 (6 bases). Germline values: CDR1 LNHDA, CDR2 SQIVND (reference sequence). V was pared by 1 base and J by 8 bases, with 14 bases between. There are 15 residues in the CDR3. Here the CDR3 DNA reads TGTGCCAGTAGTATAGGCAACAGGGAGATCGAAAAACTGTTTTTT. Protein sequence: CASSIGNREIEKLFF.

This clone was counted once. The J gene is TRBJ2-7, the V gene TRBV7-3; D possibly corresponds to TRBD1 (5 bases). V dropped 3 bases and J dropped 7 bases, with 13 bases sitting between them. CDR3 size: 13 residues. The V gene's germline CDR1 is SGHTA and CDR2 FQGTGA. CDR3: CASSFGPAGEQYF. The CDR3 region has the DNA TGTGCCAGCAGCTTCGGACCGGCAGGGGAGCAGTACTTC.

J is TRBJ2-7 and V is TRBV5-4; perhaps TRBD1 as D (5 bases). V lost 0 bases and J lost 4, with 14 bases in between. The CDR3 totals 15 residues. In germline, CDR1 is SGHNT, CDR2 YYREEE (reference sequence). This CDR3 is CASSLAAGKEYEQYF. CDR3 nucleotides: TGTGCCAGCAGCTTGGCGGCAGGGAAGGAATACGAGCAGTACTTC.

The J gene is TRBJ1-3, the V gene TRBV6-5, with 8 nucleotides matching TRBD1. The CDR3 contains 14 residues. With V trimmed by 5 bases and J by 2 bases, 2 bases remained unmatched. Germline CDR1 and CDR2: MNHEY and SVGAGI. The DNA of the CDR3 is TGTGCCAGCAGTCAACAGGGGGCTGGAAACACCATATATTTT. It specifies CASSQQGAGNTIYF.

This clone was seen a few times. The rearrangement joins TRBV2 to TRBJ1-5; D perhaps matches TRBD1 (5 bases). CDR1 is SNHLY and CDR2 is FYNNEI in the germline V gene. The length of the CDR3 is 15 residues. Deletions cut 2 bases from V and 3 bases from J, with 11 bases between. The CDR3 nucleotides are TGTGCCAGCAGTGAATCGGCAGGGTACAATCAGCCCCAGCATTTT. Protein: CASSESAGYNQPQHF.

This clone was observed a handful of times. The chain carries TRBV6-5 and TRBJ1-4, with D possibly being TRBD1 (5 bases). From germline, CDR1 is MNHEY and CDR2 SVGAGI. Trimming left V 7 bases short and J 8 bases short, with 17 bases between. There are 14 residues in the CDR3. CDR3 sequence: CASKVGGPGEKLFF. DNA of the CDR3: TGTGCCAGCAAGGTCGGGGGTCCTGGAGAAAAACTGTTTTTT.

The chain recombines TRBV7-2 with TRBJ1-1; 9 bases are a match to TRBD1. Germline trimming cut 6 bases from V and 5 bases from J; bases unmatched to any gene: 13. CDR1 SGHTA and CDR2 FQGNSA come from the germline V gene. The CDR3 runs to 16 residues. CDR3 sequence: CASRRRTGVLGTEAFF. CDR3 nucleotides: TGTGCCAGCAGGCGGAGGACAGGGGTTTTGGGAACTGAAGCTTTCTTT.

This clone was recorded a few times. The chain has TRBV11-3 and TRBJ2-1, with 9 bases matching TRBD1. V lost 3 bases and J lost 8; bases outside the gene matches: 14. Germline CDR1 reads SGHNT; CDR2 reads YENEEA. The CDR3 is made up of 17 amino acids. The CDR3 coding sequence is TGTGCCAGCAGCTTGGGTTCCGGGACAGGGTTTAGGGATGAGCAGTTCTTC. Encoded protein: CASSLGSGTGFRDEQFF.

The V call is TRBV27, the J call TRBJ2-1; TRBD2 matches 9 bases. V dropped 3 bases and J dropped 4; count of bases not matched to a gene: 4. The CDR3 extends over 15 amino acids. Germline CDR1 MNHEY, CDR2 SMNVEV (reference sequence). CDR3 amino acids: CASSFGLAGYNEQFF. CDR3 nucleotide sequence: TGTGCCAGCAGTTTCGGGCTAGCGGGGTACAATGAGCAGTTCTTC.